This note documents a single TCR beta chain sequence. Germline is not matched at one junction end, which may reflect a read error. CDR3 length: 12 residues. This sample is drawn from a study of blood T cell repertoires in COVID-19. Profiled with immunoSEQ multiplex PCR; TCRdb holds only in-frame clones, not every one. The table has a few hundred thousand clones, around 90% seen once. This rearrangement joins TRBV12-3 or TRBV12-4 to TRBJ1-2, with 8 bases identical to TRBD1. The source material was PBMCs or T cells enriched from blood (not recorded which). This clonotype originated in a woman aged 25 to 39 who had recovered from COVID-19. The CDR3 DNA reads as TGTGCCAGCAGTTCCTCCGGGGACAGGATCCTCTTC. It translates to CASSSSGDRILF.